Listed below are T cell receptor beta chains from one sample, sequenced in a study of T cells after yellow fever vaccination. TCRdb re-derived calls from the 5' RACE reads in MiXCR, one entry per CDR3 protein. The sample contains under 80,000 distinct CDR3 sequences, about 7.8% of which appear only once. This material consisted of CD8+ T cells sorted from PBMCs, taken 15 days after the yellow fever booster vaccination. Every receptor here comes from a man aged 25-40 years who received the YFV17D yellow fever vaccine. The CDR3 runs from the conserved cysteine through the conserved F or W. The order of the fields is D gene, J gene, V gene, clone size, CDR3 protein, CDR3 DNA. The D gene is left open where the match is weak. A row's size may be missing; if present it is once, few, many or a size class.

NA TRBJ2-1 TRBV21-1 many CASSTVIHNEQFF TGTGCCAGCAGCACAGTGATACACAATGAGCAGTTCTTC
TRBD2 TRBJ2-1 TRBV7-9 many CASSPGLAGGADEQFF TGTGCCAGCAGCCCGGGACTAGCGGGAGGGGCGGATGAGCAGTTCTTC
TRBD1 TRBJ2-2 TRBV4-3 many CASSQGQGPPTGELFF TGCGCCAGCAGCCAGGGACAGGGGCCCCCAACCGGGGAGCTGTTTTTT
NA TRBJ2-7 TRBV29-1 many CSVDVPSSYEQYF TGCAGCGTTGATGTACCAAGCTCCTACGAGCAGTACTTC
NA TRBJ2-7 TRBV2 many CASSGRGEQYF TGTGCCAGCAGTGGTCGGGGGGAGCAGTACTTC
NA TRBJ2-7 TRBV27 many CASSLGATYEQYF TGTGCCAGCAGTTTGGGCGCCACCTACGAGCAGTACTTC
TRBD1 TRBJ1-1 TRBV9 many CASSTGQGSSTEAFF TGTGCCAGCAGCACCGGACAGGGGAGCTCCACTGAAGCTTTCTTT
NA TRBJ2-1 TRBV24-1 many CATSVDSSYNEQFF TGTGCCACCAGTGTCGACAGCTCCTACAATGAGCAGTTCTTC
NA TRBJ2-1 TRBV20-1 NA CSASEGASYNEQFF TGCAGTGCTAGTGAGGGAGCATCCTACAATGAGCAGTTCTTC
NA TRBJ2-7 TRBV5-5 few CASSLGLTEQYF TGTGCCAGCAGCTTGGGATTAACTGAGCAGTACTTC
TRBD1 TRBJ2-1 TRBV29-1 many CSDWTGGSNEQFF TGCAGCGACTGGACAGGGGGCAGCAATGAGCAGTTCTTC
NA TRBJ1-3 TRBV14 many CASSQDPGRHDDSGNTIYF TGTGCCAGCAGCCAAGACCCGGGCAGACACGACGACTCTGGAAACACCATATATTTT
TRBD2 TRBJ2-7 TRBV9 many CASSASGTRGEQYF TGTGCCAGCAGCGCTTCCGGGACTAGAGGAGAGCAGTACTTC
NA TRBJ2-1 TRBV4-3 many CASSQRVFAYNEQFF TGCGCCAGCAGCCAACGGGTGTTCGCCTACAATGAGCAGTTCTTC